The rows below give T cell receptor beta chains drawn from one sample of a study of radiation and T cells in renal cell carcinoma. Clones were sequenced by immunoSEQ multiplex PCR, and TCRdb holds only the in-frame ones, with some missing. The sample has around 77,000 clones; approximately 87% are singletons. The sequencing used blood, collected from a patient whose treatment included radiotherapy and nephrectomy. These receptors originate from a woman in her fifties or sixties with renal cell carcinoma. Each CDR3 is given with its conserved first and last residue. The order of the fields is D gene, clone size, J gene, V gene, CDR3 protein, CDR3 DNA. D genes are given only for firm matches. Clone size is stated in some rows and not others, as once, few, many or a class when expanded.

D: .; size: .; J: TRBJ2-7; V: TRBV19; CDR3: CASRPQGGGDEQYF; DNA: TGTGCCAGTAGACCCCAGGGGGGCGGCGACGAGCAGTACTTC
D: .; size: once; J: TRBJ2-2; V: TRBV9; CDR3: CASSVSTGELFF; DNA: TGTGCCAGCAGCGTCAGTACCGGGGAGCTGTTTTTT
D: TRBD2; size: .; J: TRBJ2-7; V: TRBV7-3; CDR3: CASSFSGRTYEQYF; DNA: TGTGCCAGCAGCTTTAGCGGGAGAACCTACGAGCAGTACTTC
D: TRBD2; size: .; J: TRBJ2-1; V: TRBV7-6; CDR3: CASSSLAGAGYNEQFF; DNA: TGTGCCAGCAGCTCCCTAGCGGGAGCAGGCTACAATGAGCAGTTCTTC
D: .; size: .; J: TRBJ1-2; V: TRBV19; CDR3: CASSIVTSYGYTF; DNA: TGTGCCAGTAGTATAGTTACCTCGTATGGCTACACCTTC
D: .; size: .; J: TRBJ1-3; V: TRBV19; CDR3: CASKFSGSGNTIYF; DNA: TGTGCCAGTAAATTTTCGGGAAGCGGAAACACCATATATTTT
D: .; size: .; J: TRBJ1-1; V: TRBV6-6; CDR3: CASRRTLNTEAFF; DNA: TGTGCCAGCAGGAGAACTTTGAACACTGAAGCTTTCTTT
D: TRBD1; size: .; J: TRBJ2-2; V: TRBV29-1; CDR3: CSVGTGGATGELFF; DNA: TGCAGCGTAGGGACAGGGGGCGCGACCGGGGAGCTGTTTTTT
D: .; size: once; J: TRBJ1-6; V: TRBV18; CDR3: CASSPTRDTSPLHF; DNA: TGTGCCAGCTCACCAACGAGGGACACTTCACCCCTCCACTTT
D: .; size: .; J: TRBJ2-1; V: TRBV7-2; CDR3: CASSPSLNEQFF; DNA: TGTGCCAGCAGCCCGTCGCTCAATGAGCAGTTCTTC
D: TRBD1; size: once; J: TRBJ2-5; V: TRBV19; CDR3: CASSIQGGWETQYF; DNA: TGTGCCAGTAGTATTCAAGGGGGCTGGGAGACCCAGTACTTC
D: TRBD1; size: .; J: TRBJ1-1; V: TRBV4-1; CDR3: CASSRSGQGPNTEAFF; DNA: TGCGCCAGCAGCCGGTCGGGACAGGGACCGAACACTGAAGCTTTCTTT
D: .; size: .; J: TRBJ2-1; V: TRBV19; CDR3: CASSSGGEQWNEQFF; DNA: TGTGCCAGTAGTTCAGGCGGGGAACAATGGAATGAGCAGTTCTTC
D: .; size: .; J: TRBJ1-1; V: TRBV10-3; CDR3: CAISEGGVDTEAFF; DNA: TGTGCCATCAGTGAGGGGGGCGTGGACACTGAAGCTTTCTTT
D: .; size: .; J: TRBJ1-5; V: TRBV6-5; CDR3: CASSYSGGNQPQHF; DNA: TGTGCCAGCAGTTACTCAGGGGGCAATCAGCCCCAGCATTTT
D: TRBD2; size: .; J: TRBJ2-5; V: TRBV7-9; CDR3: CASSQTSGEIQETQYF; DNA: TGTGCCAGCAGCCAGACTAGCGGGGAAATCCAAGAGACCCAGTACTTC
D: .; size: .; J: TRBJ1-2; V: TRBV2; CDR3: CASSERGAGYGYTF; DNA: TGTGCCAGCAGTGAACGGGGGGCGGGCTATGGCTACACCTTC
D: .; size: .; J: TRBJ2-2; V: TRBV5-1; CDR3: CASSFGYGEELFF; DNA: TGCGCCAGCAGCTTCGGATACGGAGAGGAGCTGTTTTTT
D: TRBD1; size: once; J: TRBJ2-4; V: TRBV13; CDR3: CASSLGGTGRNIQYF; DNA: TGTGCCAGCAGCTTAGGCGGGACAGGGAGGAACATTCAGTACTTC
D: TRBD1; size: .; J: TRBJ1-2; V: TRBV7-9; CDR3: CASSLGPRDRFYGYTF; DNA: TGTGCCAGCAGCTTAGGACCCCGGGACAGGTTCTATGGCTACACCTTC
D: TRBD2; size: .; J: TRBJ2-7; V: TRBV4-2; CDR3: CASSRYIYGTSGVEQYF; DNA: TGTGCCAGCAGCCGCTACATCTACGGGACTAGCGGGGTCGAGCAGTACTTC
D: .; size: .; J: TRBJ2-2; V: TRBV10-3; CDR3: CAISGGRGNTGELFF; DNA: TGTGCCATCAGTGGCGGCAGGGGGAACACCGGGGAGCTGTTTTTT
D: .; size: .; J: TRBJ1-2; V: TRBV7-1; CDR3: CASTPSWGPNYGYTF; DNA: TGTGCCAGCACCCCGAGCTGGGGTCCTAACTATGGCTACACCTTC
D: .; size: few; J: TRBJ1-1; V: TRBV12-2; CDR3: CASWSRITEAFF; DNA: TGTGCAAGTTGGTCTCGGATCACTGAAGCTTTCTTT
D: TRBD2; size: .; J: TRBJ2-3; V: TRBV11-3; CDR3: CASSILAGADTQYF; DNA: TGTGCCAGCAGCATACTAGCGGGAGCTGATACGCAGTATTTT
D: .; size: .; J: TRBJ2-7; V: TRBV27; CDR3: CASSPDRGYTYEQYF; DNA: TGTGCCAGCAGTCCGGACAGAGGTTACACCTACGAGCAGTACTTC
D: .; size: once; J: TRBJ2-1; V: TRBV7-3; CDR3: CASSLRAPTYNEQFF; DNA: TGTGCCAGCAGCTTAAGGGCCCCCACGTACAATGAGCAGTTCTTC
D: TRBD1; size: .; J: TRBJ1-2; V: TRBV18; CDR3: CASSTAGTGGAVYGYTF; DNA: TGTGCCAGCTCTACGGCCGGGACAGGGGGCGCCGTGTATGGCTACACCTTC
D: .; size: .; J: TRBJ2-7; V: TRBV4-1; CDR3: CASSQADRPPGYEQYF; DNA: TGCGCCAGCAGCCAAGCAGACAGGCCCCCGGGGTACGAGCAGTACTTC
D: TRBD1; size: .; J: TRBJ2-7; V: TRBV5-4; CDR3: CASSRGQVPTYEQYF; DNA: TGTGCCAGCAGCCGAGGACAGGTCCCGACCTACGAGCAGTACTTC
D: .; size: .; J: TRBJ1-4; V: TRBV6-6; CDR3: CASSYTDNEKLFF; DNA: TGTGCCAGCAGTTACACGGACAATGAAAAACTGTTTTTT
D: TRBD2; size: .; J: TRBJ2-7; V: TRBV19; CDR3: CASSMGGAEQYF; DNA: TGTGCCAGTAGTATGGGAGGGGCCGAGCAGTACTTC
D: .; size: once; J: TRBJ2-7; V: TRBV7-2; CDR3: CASSLSGVKIYEQYF; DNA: TGTGCCAGCAGCTTATCGGGGGTTAAGATCTACGAGCAGTACTTC
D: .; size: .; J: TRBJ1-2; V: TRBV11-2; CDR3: CASSSGDINYTF; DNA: TGTGCCAGCAGCTCCGGGGACATAAACTACACCTTC
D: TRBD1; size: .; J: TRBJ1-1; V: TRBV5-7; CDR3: CASSPDRLVNEAFF; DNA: TGTGCCAGCAGCCCGGACAGGCTGGTTAATGAAGCTTTCTTT
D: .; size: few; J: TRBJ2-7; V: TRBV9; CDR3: CASSVGGFSYEQYF; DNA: TGTGCCAGCAGCGTAGGCGGGTTCTCCTACGAGCAGTACTTC
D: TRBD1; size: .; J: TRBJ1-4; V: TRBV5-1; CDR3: CASSQTGLNEKLFF; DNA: TGCGCCAGCAGCCAGACAGGGCTTAATGAAAAACTGTTTTTT
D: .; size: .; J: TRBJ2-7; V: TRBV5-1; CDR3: CASSAGLSDRTHEQYF; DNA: TGCGCCAGCAGCGCCGGACTATCCGACAGGACCCACGAGCAGTACTTC
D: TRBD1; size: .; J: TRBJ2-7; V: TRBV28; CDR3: CASSSPGQGAYEQYF; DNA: TGTGCCAGCAGTTCTCCGGGACAGGGGGCCTACGAGCAGTACTTC
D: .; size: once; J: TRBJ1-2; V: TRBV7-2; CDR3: CASSKQVTFDYGYTF; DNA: TGTGCCAGCAGCAAACAGGTGACATTTGACTATGGCTACACCTTC
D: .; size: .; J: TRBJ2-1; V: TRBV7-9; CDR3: CASSLGGTEGQFF; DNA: TGTGCCAGCAGCTTAGGAGGGACCGAAGGGCAGTTCTTC
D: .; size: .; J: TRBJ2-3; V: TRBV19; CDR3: CASSITGTDTQYF; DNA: TGTGCCAGTAGCATTACAGGGACAGATACGCAGTATTTT
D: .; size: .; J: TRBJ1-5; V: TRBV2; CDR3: CASLWDPGALQPQHF; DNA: TGTGCCAGCCTATGGGACCCTGGGGCACTACAGCCCCAGCATTTT
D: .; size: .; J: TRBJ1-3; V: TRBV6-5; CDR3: CASSYRWGDTIYF; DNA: TGTGCCAGCAGTTACCGCTGGGGAGACACCATATATTTT
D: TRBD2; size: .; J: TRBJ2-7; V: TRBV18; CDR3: CASSPPGGGTYEQYF; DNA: TGTGCCAGCTCCCCGCCCGGGGGGGGGACCTACGAGCAGTACTTC
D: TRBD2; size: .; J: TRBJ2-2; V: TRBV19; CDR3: CASDTSGQTGELFF; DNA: TGTGCCAGTGATACTAGCGGGCAAACCGGGGAGCTGTTTTTT
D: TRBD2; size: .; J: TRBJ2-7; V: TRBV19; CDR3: CASSIDPGGVQYF; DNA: TGTGCCAGTAGTATAGACCCGGGAGGTGTGCAGTACTTC
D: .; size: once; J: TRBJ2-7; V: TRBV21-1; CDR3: CASSQPNRDRVRGGSTYEQYF; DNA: TGTGCCAGCAGCCAGCCGAACCGGGACAGGGTTCGTGGCGGATCTACCTACGAGCAGTACTTC
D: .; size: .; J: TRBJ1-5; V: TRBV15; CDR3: CATSRDWDQPQHF; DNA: TGTGCCACCAGCAGAGATTGGGATCAGCCCCAGCATTTT
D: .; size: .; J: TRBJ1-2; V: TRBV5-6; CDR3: CASSLEGNYGYTF; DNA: TGTGCCAGCAGCTTGGAAGGGAACTATGGCTACACCTTC
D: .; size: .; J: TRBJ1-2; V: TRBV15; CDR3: CATSRDLMGGTGYTF; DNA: TGTGCCACCAGCAGAGATCTGATGGGTGGTACTGGCTACACCTTC
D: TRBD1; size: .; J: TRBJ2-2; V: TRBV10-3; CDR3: CAISSFGQGRTGELFF; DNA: TGTGCCATCAGTAGCTTCGGACAGGGGAGGACCGGGGAGCTGTTTTTT
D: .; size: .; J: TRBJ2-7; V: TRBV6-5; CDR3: CASRGKGGPYEQYF; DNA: TGTGCCAGCCGCGGCAAGGGGGGACCCTACGAGCAGTACTTC
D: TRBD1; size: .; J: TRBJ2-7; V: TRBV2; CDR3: CASSITGTGAYEQYF; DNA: TGTGCCAGCAGCATAACCGGGACAGGGGCCTACGAGCAGTACTTC
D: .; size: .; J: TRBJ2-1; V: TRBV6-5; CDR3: CASSKQGYEQFF; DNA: TGTGCCAGCAGTAAACAGGGTTATGAGCAGTTCTTC